Described below is a single T cell receptor (beta chain) sequence and its context. Its antigen is still unknown. No base qualities exist here, and no much larger clone lies one base off it. This record belongs to a study of cytotoxic CD8 clonotypes in ibrutinib-treated CLL (TCRdb year 2021). Background for the entire study: The cohort was composed of ten to eleven relapsed/refractory and roughly 14 treatment-naive patients; IGHV unmutated status was identified in under 18 patients. Responses were partial in roughly 24 patients and complete in 2; after median 68 months follow-up, around 15 stayed in remission and roughly twelve progressed. Samples averaged approximately 250,000 productive templates and 94,082 productive rearrangements. Longitudinal samples were obtainable from about 30% of the roughly 86 participants in the trial. Response samples were taken after a median of roughly eleven months on treatment, ranging from about 6 to 36 months. Every sample from remission and from progressive disease was obtained while the patients were still on ibrutinib. Cryopreserved peripheral blood mononuclear cells were collected before treatment, at response, and at either disease progression or sustained remission. What the work shows at the level of the full study, not this receptor alone: Sampling times were not matched between patients in sustained remission and patients whose disease was progressing, and lymph node repertoires were not examined. Baseline clonality was found to be higher than that of age-matched healthy donors and was strongly correlated with circulating CD8+ T-cell counts. Public clonotypes were rare and either contracted or stayed stable during treatment, and the rise in clonality at ibrutinib response reflected the expansion of private clonotypes. Clonality rose at ibrutinib response, remained stable during sustained remission, and dropped back toward baseline at progression.

The CDR3 covers 14 residues, taking in both the cysteine and the phenylalanine. Just CDR3 DNA is preserved here, 42 bases in frame from base 1. From a lookup of the germline V gene (reference sequence), CDR1 and CDR2 are SGHNT and YYREEE. Trimming at the junction amounts to 2 bases on V and 4 bases on J, and the germline ends lie 12 bases apart. What the time point label conveys for this sample: about a year on ibrutinib. For TCR beta library preparation, around 2.2 micrograms of genomic DNA was extracted from cryopreserved PBMCs. High-throughput TCR beta sequencing was performed on longitudinal blood samples from CLL patients receiving ibrutinib monotherapy. Patients were enrolled in a phase 2 open-label single-center ibrutinib monotherapy trial. On a MiSeq, deep resolution sequencing aimed for a depth between 1 in 1 million and 1 in 200,000 T cells, with each clonotype covered 10x on average. The immunoSEQ hsTCRB Kit was used to generate the TCR beta libraries. Regarding the original processing steps: Data were analyzed with ImmunoSEQ Data Assistant and ImmunoSEQ Analyzer, with V, D and J genes assigned per IMGT definitions. Clonality, which ranges from 0 to 1, was calculated by subtracting the normalized Shannon entropy of productive rearrangement frequencies from one. Public clonotype analysis was restricted to overrepresented clonotypes comprising at least 0.05% of each patient's repertoire. Repertoires from thirteen age-matched healthy donors in immuneACCESS were used as clonality controls. The table was pulled from immuneACCESS by TCRdb, which kept in-frame rearrangements only. Such tables lose some clones; where checked, under half of the loss comes from unresolved V genes, and the rest has no known cause. V and J calls and clone size are as listed in that table; D and trimming were resolved from the DNA. This sample is represented by tens of thousands of clones; about two thirds of them were singletons. Of the sample, approximately 6.2% falls within the top ten clones.

The specimen was PBMCs, collected after 12 months of ibrutinib treatment. The chain couples TRBV5-4 to TRBJ1-2; no confident D gene assignment can be made. The sequence was collected from a human donor with chronic lymphocytic leukemia. This receptor carries the CDR3 CASSLEGGIYGYTF. The DNA is TGTGCCAGCAGCTTAGAAGGTGGCATCTATGGCTACACCTTC. Outside the CDR3, residues come from the reference TRBV5-4 and TRBJ1-2 proteins, so the full variable domain is: ETGVTQSPTHLIKTRGQQVTLRCSSQSGHNTVSWYQQALGQGPQFIFQYYREEENGRGNFPPRFSGLQFPNYSSELNVNALELDDSALYLCASSLEGGIYGYTFGSGTRLTVV.